This T cell receptor beta chain is drawn from a study of PD-1 blockade in classical Hodgkin lymphoma. As for time point: cycle 4 day 1 (C4D1), after five to seven weeks of nivolumab. Autologous stem cell transplantation was followed by relapse in every patient, and brentuximab vedotin exposure varied. Study results and caveats: Reported findings placed baseline TCR diversity lower in newly diagnosed patients (compared with healthy donors). The repertoire differences lack a defined cause, possibly disease activity or prior therapy.

Per germline, CDR1 SGHRS and CDR2 YFSETQ. There are 15 residues in the CDR3. Trimming removed 1 base from V and 3 bases from J; junction bases left unmatched: 6. Profiled with immunoSEQ multiplex PCR; TCRdb holds only in-frame clones, not every one. The sample yields 19,000 or so clones, 60% to 85% seen once. Concerning this clone itself: The antigen is undetermined.

Material: peripheral blood mononuclear cells (PBMCs), obtained before the fourth cycle of nivolumab. This receptor was taken from a human donor with classical Hodgkin lymphoma. The chain joins TRBV5-1 to TRBJ1-2; 7 nucleotides match TRBD1. CDR3 DNA sequence: TGCGCCAGCAGCTTGAACAGGGGCGGGGACTATGGCTACACCTTC. Its translation: CASSLNRGGDYGYTF.